This T cell receptor (beta chain) was sequenced in a study of T cells in Graves' hyperthyroidism and ophthalmopathy. This clonotype was recorded once. The CDR3 has 14 amino acids. Germline V gene sequence: CDR1 LNHDA, CDR2 SQIVND (reference sequence). V shed 5 bases and J 4 bases; nucleotides not matched to a gene: 5. RNA transcripts were the template for amplifying TCR beta CDR3 regions. In the first-round RT-PCR of the TCR CDR3, the HTBI primer set was used. One entry per CDR3 protein results from TCRdb running MiXCR on the multiplex PCR reads. The data show roughly 570,000 distinct CDR3 sequences, with around a sixth seen just once and under 7.5% held by the top ten.

The sequenced sample was blood. The receptor comes from a woman in her 30s with Graves' hyperthyroidism. J is TRBJ2-3 and V is TRBV19; 8 positions agree with TRBD1. CDR3: CASSGGQEPDTQYF. CDR3 coding DNA: TGTGCCAGTAGTGGGGGACAGGAGCCAGATACGCAGTATTTT.